The present entry profiles one T cell receptor beta chain with its context. This sample is drawn from a study of cytomegalovirus exposure and HLA in healthy donors. The CDR3 covers 13 residues. J lost 5 bases, V lost 9 bases, and 7 bases had no gene match. Germline assignment: CDR1 SGHVS and CDR2 FNYEAQ. PCR employed 60 Vbeta and 13 Jbeta primers. The data were produced by immunoSEQ multiplex PCR, yet TCRdb's version contains in-frame clones alone and is incomplete. The repertoire has over 120,000 clones, about four fifths of them found once; the top ten carry under 6%. The sample was PBMCs. The TCR was taken from a man aged 35 to 55 in good health and CMV-seronegative. This rearrangement joins TRBV7-6 to TRBJ2-1; TRBD1 aligns across 7 bases. CDR3 nucleotide sequence: TGTGCCAGTTCTAGACAGGGAGACAATGAGCAGTTCTTC. Protein sequence: CASSRQGDNEQFF.